The sequence of this TCR beta chain was determined in a study of early T cells in non-severe SARS-CoV-2 infection. TCRdb itself ran the 5' RACE reads through MiXCR, one entry per CDR3 protein. This sample has approximately 70,000 distinct CDR3 sequences, with 5% found just once. The CDR3 contains 16 residues. Trimming removed 2 bases from V and 5 bases from J; junction bases left unmatched: 8. In germline, CDR1 is SEHNR, CDR2 FQNEAQ (reference sequence). The sequencing used whole blood, collected at baseline. The rearrangement links TRBV7-9 to TRBJ2-1, with 8 positions matching TRBD2. The TCR sequence derives from an adult who was a healthcare worker with PCR-confirmed SARS-CoV-2 infection or an uninfected control (not recorded which). CDR3 in DNA: TGTGCCAGCAGCTTATATAGGTGGCGGGAGGACAATGAGCAGTTCTTC. Amino acid sequence: CASSLYRWREDNEQFF. The entire variable domain, with the rest obtained from reference TRBV7-9 and TRBJ2-1, is as follows: DTGVSQNPRHKITKRGQNVTFRCDPISEHNRLYWYRQTLGQGPEFLTYFQNEAQLEKSRLLSDRFSAERPKGSFSTLEIQRTEQGDSAMYLCASSLYRWREDNEQFFGPGTRLTVL.